This is a list of T cell receptor beta chains from one sample in a study of vaccination effects on CD4 cells after COVID-19. Their antigen targets remain unknown. Method: immunoSEQ multiplex PCR; TCRdb's copy keeps in-frame clones and lacks some. Found here are some 65,000 clones, approximately 76% of them singletons; the top ten hold around 2.7%. Sequencing was performed on CD4+ T cells from PBMCs cultured with HCoV-NL63 spike peptides, taken before COVID-19 vaccination. These receptors all come from a human donor who received a COVID-19 vaccine. CDR3s include the opening cysteine and the closing phenylalanine or tryptophan. A D gene is named only where the DNA matches it firmly. Size tells how often a clone was seen (once, few, many) or the class of an expanded clone, and some rows leave it out.

d_call,clone_size,v_call,cdr3_length,j_call,cdr3_aa,cdr3_nt
TRBD1,.,TRBV5-4,15,TRBJ2-5,CASSLAGTGIETQYF,TGTGCCAGCAGCTTGGCTGGGACAGGGATAGAGACCCAGTACTTC
.,.,TRBV9,14,TRBJ2-2,CASSLSGNTGELFF,TGTGCCTCTAGTCTGTCCGGAAACACCGGGGAGCTGTTTTTT
TRBD1,.,TRBV12-3/TRBV12-4,13,TRBJ2-3,CASTGGAKDTQYF,TGTGCCAGCACAGGGGGCGCGAAAGATACGCAGTATTTT
TRBD1,.,TRBV5-1,15,TRBJ1-6,CASSSDRVDNSPLHF,TGCGCCAGCAGCTCGGACAGGGTAGATAATTCACCCCTCCACTTT
.,.,TRBV6-1,13,TRBJ1-6,CASSEGRNSPLHF,TGTGCCAGCAGTGAGGGGAGGAATTCACCCCTCCACTTT
.,.,TRBV10-2,13,TRBJ2-5,CASSGAGLETQYF,TGCGCCAGCAGTGGGGCAGGGTTAGAGACCCAGTACTTC
.,.,TRBV7-3,14,TRBJ1-1,CASSRTGPTTEAFF,TGTGCCAGCAGTCGTACCGGACCGACCACCGAAGCTTTCTTT
TRBD2,.,TRBV5-1,13,TRBJ2-1,CASSNPGTSRKFF,TGCGCCAGCAGCAACCCGGGGACTAGCCGAAAGTTCTTC
.,.,TRBV28,15,TRBJ1-2,CASSLGSRADYGYTF,TGTGCCAGCAGTTTAGGGTCCAGGGCTGACTATGGCTACACCTTC
.,once,TRBV19,13,TRBJ1-1,CASTNRYRTEAFF,TGTGCCAGTACTAATCGATACCGAACTGAAGCTTTCTTT
.,.,TRBV18,12,TRBJ2-3,CASSKGTDTQYF,TGTGCCAGCTCAAAGGGCACAGATACGCAGTATTTT
.,once,TRBV7-9,13,TRBJ1-2,CASSLTEDYGYTF,TGTGCCAGCAGCTTAACGGAAGACTATGGCTACACCTTC
.,.,TRBV7-2,15,TRBJ1-4,CASSLDGRVDEKLFF,TGTGCCAGCAGCTTAGACGGCCGCGTAGACGAAAAACTGTTTTTT
.,.,TRBV6-2/TRBV6-3,15,TRBJ1-5,CASSYGRPSNQPQHF,TGTGCCAGCAGTTACGGCCGCCCTAGCAATCAGCCCCAGCATTTT
.,.,TRBV28,11,TRBJ1-1,CASEGNTEAFF,TGTGCCTCCGAGGGGAACACTGAAGCTTTCTTT
.,.,TRBV18,13,TRBJ2-1,CASSPVRDYEQFF,TGTGCCAGCTCACCAGTCCGGGACTATGAGCAGTTCTTC
.,.,TRBV18,15,TRBJ2-5,CASSPLPSPGETQYF,TGTGCCAGCTCACCACTACCCTCTCCGGGAGAGACCCAGTACTTC
.,.,TRBV6-1,15,TRBJ1-1,CASSDPGRLHTEAFF,TGTGCCAGCAGTGACCCCGGGAGGTTGCACACTGAAGCTTTCTTT
.,.,TRBV6-1,16,TRBJ1-2,CASSEALTGSYYGYTF,TGTGCCAGCAGTGAAGCGCTTACAGGATCCTACTATGGCTACACCTTC
TRBD1,.,TRBV5-6,15,TRBJ1-1,CASSFMDRGVTEAFF,TGTGCCAGCAGTTTCATGGACAGGGGTGTCACTGAAGCTTTCTTT
.,few,TRBV5-4,14,TRBJ2-3,CASSLARATDTQYF,TGTGCCAGCAGCTTGGCCAGGGCCACAGATACGCAGTATTTT
TRBD1,.,TRBV29-1,14,TRBJ1-2,CSVPLVSGGYGYTF,TGCAGCGTCCCCTTGGTTTCAGGGGGCTATGGCTACACCTTC
.,few,TRBV19,14,TRBJ1-5,CATEPGTGNQPQHF,TGTGCCACCGAGCCCGGGACGGGGAATCAGCCCCAGCATTTT
TRBD2,few,TRBV4-1,16,TRBJ2-5,CASSQGKRGAGETQYF,TGCGCCAGCAGCCAAGGGAAGCGGGGGGCGGGAGAGACCCAGTACTTC
.,.,TRBV2,11,TRBJ1-2,CASRSLGGYTF,TGTGCCAGCAGGTCTCTGGGGGGCTACACCTTC
TRBD1,.,TRBV18,17,TRBJ1-3,CASSPIVGQGAGNTIYF,TGTGCCAGCTCTCCCATCGTCGGACAGGGAGCTGGAAACACCATATATTTT